Here is one T cell receptor (beta chain) with its context. Its target is unknown. This entry belongs to a study of OX40 agonist ivuxolimab in advanced cancers. Study-level information: Past anti-PD-1, anti-PD-L1 or anti-CTLA-4 therapy was accepted, and 30% to 45% had received some.

Profiled with immunoSEQ multiplex PCR; TCRdb holds only in-frame clones, not every one. The sample lists roughly 76,000 clones; about nine tenths were seen once. Points from the study as a whole: Compared with others, partial responders at 0.1-3.0 mg/kg displayed clonal expansion among the lowest.

Trimming removed 5 bases from V and 2 bases from J; junction bases left unmatched: 12. The CDR3 loop spans 16 amino acids. Germline CDR1 SGHAT, CDR2 FQNNGV. Sequenced here: CD4+ or CD8+ T cells sorted from blood, sampled in a trial of the OX40 agonist ivuxolimab. The clonotype originates from an adult with an advanced solid tumor such as melanoma, head and neck, liver or kidney cancer. V and J are TRBV11-2 and TRBJ2-7, with 7 bases aligning to TRBD2. The CDR3 loop is CASSLRLAGLTYEQYF. The CDR3 DNA reads as TGTGCCAGCAGCCTCCGACTAGCCGGTCTCACCTACGAGCAGTACTTC.